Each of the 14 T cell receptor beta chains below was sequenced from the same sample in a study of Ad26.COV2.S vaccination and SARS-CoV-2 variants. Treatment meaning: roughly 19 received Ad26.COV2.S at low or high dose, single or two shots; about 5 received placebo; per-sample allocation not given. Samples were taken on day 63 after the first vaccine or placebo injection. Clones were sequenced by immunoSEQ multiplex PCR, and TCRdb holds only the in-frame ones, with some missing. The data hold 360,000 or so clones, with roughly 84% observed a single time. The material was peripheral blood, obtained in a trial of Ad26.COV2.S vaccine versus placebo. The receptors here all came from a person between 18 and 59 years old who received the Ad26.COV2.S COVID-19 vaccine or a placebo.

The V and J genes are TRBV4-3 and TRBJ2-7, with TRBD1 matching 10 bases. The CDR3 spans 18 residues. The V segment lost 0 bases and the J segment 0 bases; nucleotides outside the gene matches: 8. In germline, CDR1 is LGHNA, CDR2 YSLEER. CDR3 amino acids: CASSQDLRRTGGSYEQYF. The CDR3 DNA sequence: TGCGCCAGCAGCCAAGACTTACGCCGGACAGGGGGCTCCTACGAGCAGTACTTC.

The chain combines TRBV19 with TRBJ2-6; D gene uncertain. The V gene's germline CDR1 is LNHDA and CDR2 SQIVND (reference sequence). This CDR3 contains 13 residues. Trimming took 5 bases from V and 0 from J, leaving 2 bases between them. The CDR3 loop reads CASSGSGANVLTF. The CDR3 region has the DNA TGTGCCAGTAGTGGCTCTGGGGCCAACGTCCTGACTTTC.

The CDR3 bases are TGTGCCAGCAGCTCGGGGTTCTCACCCCTCCACTTT. Protein sequence: CASSSGFSPLHF. V usage is TRBV5-4 and J usage is TRBJ1-6; no clear D. The CDR3 spans 12 residues. Germline CDR1 reads SGHNT; CDR2 reads YYREEE (reference sequence). V was trimmed by 3 bases and J by 10 bases, leaving 8 bases between them.

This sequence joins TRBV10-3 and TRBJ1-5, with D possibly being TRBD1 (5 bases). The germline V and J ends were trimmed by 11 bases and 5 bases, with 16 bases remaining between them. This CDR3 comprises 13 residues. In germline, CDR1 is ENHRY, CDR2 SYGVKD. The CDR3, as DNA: TGTGCCGCCAACGGGGGGTCGGATCAGCCCCAGCATTTT. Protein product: CAANGGSDQPQHF.

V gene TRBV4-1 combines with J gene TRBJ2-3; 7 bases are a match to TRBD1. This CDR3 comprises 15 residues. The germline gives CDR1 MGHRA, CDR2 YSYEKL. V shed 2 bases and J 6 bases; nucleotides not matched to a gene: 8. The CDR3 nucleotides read TGCGCCAGCAGCCAATTCTCCGGGACAGCCGATACGCAGTATTTT. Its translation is CASSQFSGTADTQYF.

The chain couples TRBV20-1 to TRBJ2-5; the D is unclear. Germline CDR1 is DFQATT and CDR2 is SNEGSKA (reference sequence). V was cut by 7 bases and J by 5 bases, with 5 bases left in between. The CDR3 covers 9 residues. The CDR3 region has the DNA TGCAGTGTCGGCGAGACCCAGTACTTC. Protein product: CSVGETQYF.

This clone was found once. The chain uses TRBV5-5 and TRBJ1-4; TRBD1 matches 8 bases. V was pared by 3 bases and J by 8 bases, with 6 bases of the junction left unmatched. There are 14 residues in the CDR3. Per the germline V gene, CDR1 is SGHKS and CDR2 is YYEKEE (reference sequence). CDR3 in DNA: TGTGCCAGCAGCTCCGGGACAGGCTCCGAAAAACTGTTTTTT. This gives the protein CASSSGTGSEKLFF.

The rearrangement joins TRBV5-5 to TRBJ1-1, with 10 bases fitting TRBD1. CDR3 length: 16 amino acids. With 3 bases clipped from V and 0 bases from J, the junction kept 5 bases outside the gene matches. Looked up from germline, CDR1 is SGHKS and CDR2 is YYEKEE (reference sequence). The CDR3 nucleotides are TGTGCCAGCAGCTGGTGGACAGGGGGTATGAACACTGAAGCTTTCTTT. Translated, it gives CASSWWTGGMNTEAFF.

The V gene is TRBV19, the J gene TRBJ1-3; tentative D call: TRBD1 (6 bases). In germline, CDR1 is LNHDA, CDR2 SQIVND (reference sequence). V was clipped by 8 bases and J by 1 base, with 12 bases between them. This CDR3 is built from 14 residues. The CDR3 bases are TGTGCCAGTTCTCAGGGGCGATCTGGAAACACCATATATTTT. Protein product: CASSQGRSGNTIYF.

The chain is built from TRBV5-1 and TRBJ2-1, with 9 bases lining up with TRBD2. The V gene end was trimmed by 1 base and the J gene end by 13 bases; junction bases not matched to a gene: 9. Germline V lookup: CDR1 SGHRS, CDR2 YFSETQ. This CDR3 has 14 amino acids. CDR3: CASSLNPAGGGQFF. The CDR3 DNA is TGCGCCAGCAGCTTGAATCCAGCGGGGGGAGGTCAGTTCTTC.

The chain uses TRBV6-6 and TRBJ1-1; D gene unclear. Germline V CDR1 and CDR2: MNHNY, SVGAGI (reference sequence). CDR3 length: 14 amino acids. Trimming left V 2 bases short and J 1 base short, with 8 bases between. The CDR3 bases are TGTGCCAGCAGTTACATGGGTACGAACACTGAAGCTTTCTTT. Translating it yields CASSYMGTNTEAFF.

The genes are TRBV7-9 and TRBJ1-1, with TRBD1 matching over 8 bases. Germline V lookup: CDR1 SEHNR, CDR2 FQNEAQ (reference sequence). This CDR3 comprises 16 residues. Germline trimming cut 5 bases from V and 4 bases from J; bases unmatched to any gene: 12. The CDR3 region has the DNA TGTGCCAGCAGCCCACGGACAGGGAGTGTTCCCACTGAAGCTTTCTTT. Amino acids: CASSPRTGSVPTEAFF.

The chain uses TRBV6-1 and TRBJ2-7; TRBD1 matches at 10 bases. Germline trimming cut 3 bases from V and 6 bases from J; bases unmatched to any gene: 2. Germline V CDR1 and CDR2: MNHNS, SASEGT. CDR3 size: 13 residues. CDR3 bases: TGTGCCAGCAGTGATTGGACAGGGGGCGAGCAGTACTTC. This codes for CASSDWTGGEQYF.

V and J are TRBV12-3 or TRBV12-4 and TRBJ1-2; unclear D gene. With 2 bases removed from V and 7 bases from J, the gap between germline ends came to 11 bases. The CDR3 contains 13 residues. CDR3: CASSLLPFRGYTF. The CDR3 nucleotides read TGTGCCAGCAGTTTACTTCCGTTCCGTGGCTACACCTTC.